The rows below give T cell receptor beta chains drawn from one sample of a study of graft-versus-host responses after intestinal transplantation. The table came from immunoSEQ multiplex PCR; TCRdb's copy has only in-frame clones and leaves some out. The sample includes 90,000 to 150,000 clones, 85% to 95% of them seen just once. These receptors' antigens are unknown. Sequencing used unstimulated CD8+ T cells sorted from spleen or lymph node cells, obtained before intestinal transplant. These receptor sequences come from a human donor who received an intestinal transplant. Both conserved end residues are part of each CDR3. A D gene is named only where the DNA matches it firmly. Size is omitted from some rows. Given values are once, few, many or a class for expanded clones.

cdr3_aa: CASSPRQGPEAFF; cdr3_nt: TGTGCCAGCAGCCCACGACAGGGCCCTGAAGCTTTCTTT; j_call: TRBJ1-1; v_call: TRBV7-9; clone_size: .; d_call: TRBD1
cdr3_aa: CASSLGTAASYEQYF; cdr3_nt: TGTGCCAGCAGCCTCGGGACAGCTGCGTCCTACGAGCAGTACTTC; j_call: TRBJ2-7; v_call: TRBV4-2; clone_size: once; d_call: TRBD1
cdr3_aa: CASSLGPTEQYF; cdr3_nt: TGTGCCAGCAGCTTAGGCCCTACGGAACAGTACTTC; j_call: TRBJ2-7; v_call: TRBV13; clone_size: .; d_call: .
cdr3_aa: CASREARGSYEQYF; cdr3_nt: TGTGCCAGCAGGGAAGCGAGAGGCAGCTACGAGCAGTACTTC; j_call: TRBJ2-7; v_call: TRBV6-1; clone_size: .; d_call: .
cdr3_aa: CASSLSSMLNTEAFF; cdr3_nt: TGTGCCAGCAGTTTATCCAGTATGCTGAACACTGAAGCTTTCTTT; j_call: TRBJ1-1; v_call: TRBV27; clone_size: .; d_call: .
cdr3_aa: CASSAWTSWEETQYF; cdr3_nt: TGTGCCAGCAGCGCCTGGACTAGCTGGGAAGAGACCCAGTACTTC; j_call: TRBJ2-5; v_call: TRBV9; clone_size: .; d_call: TRBD2
cdr3_aa: CASSLAGSLDSGNTIYF; cdr3_nt: TGTGCCAGCAGCTTAGCCGGGTCCCTCGACTCTGGAAACACCATATATTTT; j_call: TRBJ1-3; v_call: TRBV13; clone_size: .; d_call: .
cdr3_aa: CASSVSDRELFF; cdr3_nt: TGTGCCAGCAGCGTTTCGGACCGGGAGCTGTTTTTT; j_call: TRBJ2-2; v_call: TRBV9; clone_size: .; d_call: .
cdr3_aa: CASSQDPEPSTDTQYF; cdr3_nt: TGTGCCAGCAGCCAAGATCCGGAGCCCAGCACAGATACGCAGTATTTT; j_call: TRBJ2-3; v_call: TRBV4-2; clone_size: .; d_call: .
cdr3_aa: CASSLVASGGYNEQFF; cdr3_nt: TGCGCCAGCAGCCTCGTGGCTAGCGGGGGCTACAATGAGCAGTTCTTC; j_call: TRBJ2-1; v_call: TRBV4-1; clone_size: .; d_call: TRBD2
cdr3_aa: CATGYNEQFF; cdr3_nt: TGTGCCACAGGATACAATGAGCAGTTCTTC; j_call: TRBJ2-1; v_call: TRBV27; clone_size: .; d_call: .
cdr3_aa: CASTGPGYSNQPQHF; cdr3_nt: TGTGCCAGCACCGGCCCGGGTTATAGCAATCAGCCCCAGCATTTT; j_call: TRBJ1-5; v_call: TRBV28; clone_size: once; d_call: .
cdr3_aa: CASSPLAGELIDTQYF; cdr3_nt: TGTGCCAGCAGCCCCCTAGCGGGAGAGCTCATAGATACGCAGTATTTT; j_call: TRBJ2-3; v_call: TRBV7-3; clone_size: .; d_call: TRBD2
cdr3_aa: CASSQEEGDEQYF; cdr3_nt: TGCGCCAGCAGCCAAGAGGAAGGGGACGAGCAGTACTTC; j_call: TRBJ2-7; v_call: TRBV4-1; clone_size: .; d_call: .
cdr3_aa: CASTGSRGYTF; cdr3_nt: TGTGCCAGCACAGGCTCCCGGGGCTACACCTTC; j_call: TRBJ1-2; v_call: TRBV6-6; clone_size: .; d_call: .
cdr3_aa: CASARDEQFF; cdr3_nt: TGTGCCAGCGCGAGGGATGAGCAGTTCTTC; j_call: TRBJ2-1; v_call: TRBV2; clone_size: .; d_call: .
cdr3_aa: CASSLARTAQTTSYNEQFF; cdr3_nt: TGTGCCAGCAGCTTAGCGCGGACAGCGCAAACAACTTCCTACAATGAGCAGTTCTTC; j_call: TRBJ2-1; v_call: TRBV7-8; clone_size: .; d_call: .
cdr3_aa: CASSQETSGSYEQYF; cdr3_nt: TGTGCCAGCAGCCAAGAGACTAGCGGCTCCTACGAGCAGTACTTC; j_call: TRBJ2-7; v_call: TRBV4-2; clone_size: .; d_call: TRBD2
cdr3_aa: CASSRTSGRDNEQFF; cdr3_nt: TGTGCCAGCAGTCGGACTAGCGGGAGGGACAATGAGCAGTTCTTC; j_call: TRBJ2-1; v_call: TRBV28; clone_size: .; d_call: TRBD2
cdr3_aa: CASRALAGLRSTYEQYF; cdr3_nt: TGTGCCAGCCGGGCACTAGCGGGACTTCGTTCCACCTACGAGCAGTACTTC; j_call: TRBJ2-7; v_call: TRBV5-5; clone_size: .; d_call: TRBD2
cdr3_aa: CASSQVFLSIAEAFF; cdr3_nt: TGCGCCAGCAGCCAAGTGTTTCTCAGTATCGCTGAAGCTTTCTTT; j_call: TRBJ1-1; v_call: TRBV4-1; clone_size: .; d_call: .
cdr3_aa: CASSLVVGSYEQYF; cdr3_nt: TGCGCCAGCAGCTTGGTCGTCGGCTCCTACGAGCAGTACTTC; j_call: TRBJ2-7; v_call: TRBV5-1; clone_size: .; d_call: .
cdr3_aa: CASSIGFSGANILTF; cdr3_nt: TGTGCCAGCAGTATCGGCTTCTCTGGGGCCAACATCCTGACTTTC; j_call: TRBJ2-6; v_call: TRBV6-8; clone_size: once; d_call: .
cdr3_aa: CASSFAANQPQHF; cdr3_nt: TGTGCCAGCAGCTTTGCAGCTAATCAGCCCCAGCATTTT; j_call: TRBJ1-5; v_call: TRBV5-6; clone_size: .; d_call: .
cdr3_aa: CASSPGGGIYEQYF; cdr3_nt: TGTGCCAGCAGCCCGGGGGGCGGGATTTACGAGCAGTACTTC; j_call: TRBJ2-7; v_call: TRBV7-3; clone_size: .; d_call: .
cdr3_aa: CAWSATGVGELFF; cdr3_nt: TGTGCCTGGAGTGCGACAGGGGTCGGGGAGCTGTTTTTT; j_call: TRBJ2-2; v_call: TRBV30; clone_size: .; d_call: TRBD1
cdr3_aa: CASSSGNLEYEQYF; cdr3_nt: TGTGCCAGCAGCTCCGGGAACCTGGAATACGAGCAGTACTTC; j_call: TRBJ2-7; v_call: TRBV13; clone_size: .; d_call: .
cdr3_aa: CASTPPGNEQFF; cdr3_nt: TGTGCCAGCACCCCCCCTGGTAATGAGCAGTTCTTC; j_call: TRBJ2-1; v_call: TRBV28; clone_size: .; d_call: .
cdr3_aa: CAWSVGQGNTEAFF; cdr3_nt: TGTGCCTGGAGTGTAGGGCAGGGGAACACTGAAGCTTTCTTT; j_call: TRBJ1-1; v_call: TRBV30; clone_size: once; d_call: .
cdr3_aa: CASSLFTSGSLYEQYF; cdr3_nt: TGTGCCAGCAGTTTATTCACTAGCGGTTCCCTTTACGAGCAGTACTTC; j_call: TRBJ2-7; v_call: TRBV28; clone_size: .; d_call: TRBD2
cdr3_aa: CASSSTSARRGEQYF; cdr3_nt: TGTGCCAGCAGCTCTACTAGCGCGAGACGAGGCGAGCAGTACTTC; j_call: TRBJ2-7; v_call: TRBV11-2; clone_size: .; d_call: TRBD2
cdr3_aa: CASSRVPYKTQYF; cdr3_nt: TGTGCCAGTAGTCGGGTCCCCTATAAGACCCAGTACTTC; j_call: TRBJ2-5; v_call: TRBV19; clone_size: .; d_call: .
cdr3_aa: CASSFSENIQYF; cdr3_nt: TGTGCCAGCAGTTTCAGTGAAAACATTCAGTACTTC; j_call: TRBJ2-4; v_call: TRBV28; clone_size: .; d_call: .
cdr3_aa: CASSPPSFSYNEQFF; cdr3_nt: TGTGCCAGCAGCCCCCCCTCGTTTTCCTACAATGAGCAGTTCTTC; j_call: TRBJ2-1; v_call: TRBV7-2; clone_size: .; d_call: .
cdr3_aa: CASSLATSGSGANVLTF; cdr3_nt: TGTGCCAGCAGCTTGGCCACTAGCGGCTCTGGGGCCAACGTCCTGACTTTC; j_call: TRBJ2-6; v_call: TRBV5-4; clone_size: .; d_call: TRBD2
cdr3_aa: CAWSAGNGDEQFF; cdr3_nt: TGTGCCTGGAGCGCCGGAAACGGGGATGAGCAGTTCTTC; j_call: TRBJ2-1; v_call: TRBV30; clone_size: .; d_call: .
cdr3_aa: CASSMGLFNEQFF; cdr3_nt: TGTGCCAGCAGTATGGGACTATTCAATGAGCAGTTCTTC; j_call: TRBJ2-1; v_call: TRBV27; clone_size: .; d_call: TRBD2
cdr3_aa: CASSFGGNTEAFF; cdr3_nt: TGTGCCAGCAGTTTTGGAGGGAACACTGAAGCTTTCTTT; j_call: TRBJ1-1; v_call: TRBV28; clone_size: .; d_call: .
cdr3_aa: CASSLWNRGEVTEAFF; cdr3_nt: TGTGCCAGCAGTTTATGGAACAGAGGGGAAGTCACTGAAGCTTTCTTT; j_call: TRBJ1-1; v_call: TRBV28; clone_size: .; d_call: .
cdr3_aa: CASSPGQGVGNEQFF; cdr3_nt: TGTGCCAGCAGCCCCGGGCAGGGGGTGGGCAATGAGCAGTTCTTC; j_call: TRBJ2-1; v_call: TRBV6-5; clone_size: .; d_call: TRBD1
cdr3_aa: CASSLRTSGTYEQYF; cdr3_nt: TGCGCCAGCAGCCTTCGGACTAGCGGTACCTACGAGCAGTACTTC; j_call: TRBJ2-7; v_call: TRBV4-1; clone_size: .; d_call: TRBD2
cdr3_aa: CASNGGKTYEQYF; cdr3_nt: TGTGCCAGCAATGGGGGCAAAACCTACGAGCAGTACTTC; j_call: TRBJ2-7; v_call: TRBV6-5; clone_size: once; d_call: .
cdr3_aa: CASSVLDSYNEQFF; cdr3_nt: TGTGCCAGCAGCGTACTGGACTCCTACAATGAGCAGTTCTTC; j_call: TRBJ2-1; v_call: TRBV9; clone_size: .; d_call: .
cdr3_aa: CASSLRPRIFSTDTQYF; cdr3_nt: TGTGCCAGCAGCTTAAGGCCCAGGATCTTTAGCACAGATACGCAGTATTTT; j_call: TRBJ2-3; v_call: TRBV7-6; clone_size: .; d_call: .
cdr3_aa: CASSYEGAGEDNEQFF; cdr3_nt: TGTGCCAGCAGTTACGAGGGAGCGGGAGAAGACAATGAGCAGTTCTTC; j_call: TRBJ2-1; v_call: TRBV6-5; clone_size: .; d_call: TRBD2
cdr3_aa: CASSPLLAGVSYEQYF; cdr3_nt: TGCGCCAGCAGCCCGTTACTAGCGGGAGTATCCTACGAGCAGTACTTC; j_call: TRBJ2-7; v_call: TRBV4-1; clone_size: .; d_call: TRBD2
cdr3_aa: CASQGITGRDTEAFF; cdr3_nt: TGTGCCTCCCAGGGTATAACAGGGAGGGACACTGAAGCTTTCTTT; j_call: TRBJ1-1; v_call: TRBV30; clone_size: .; d_call: .
cdr3_aa: CAWSPADGSGNTIYF; cdr3_nt: TGTGCCTGGAGTCCTGCGGATGGCTCTGGAAACACCATATATTTT; j_call: TRBJ1-3; v_call: TRBV30; clone_size: once; d_call: .
cdr3_aa: CASSQAREPYEQYF; cdr3_nt: TGCGCCAGCAGCCAAGCCAGGGAGCCCTACGAGCAGTACTTC; j_call: TRBJ2-7; v_call: TRBV4-1; clone_size: .; d_call: .
cdr3_aa: CASSPRWQGHQPQHF; cdr3_nt: TGTGCCAGCAGCCCACGGTGGCAGGGTCATCAGCCCCAGCATTTT; j_call: TRBJ1-5; v_call: TRBV28; clone_size: .; d_call: .
cdr3_aa: CASSSLFFGVKVEQYF; cdr3_nt: TGTGCCAGCAGCTCTTTATTCTTCGGGGTAAAGGTCGAGCAGTACTTC; j_call: TRBJ2-7; v_call: TRBV5-5; clone_size: .; d_call: .
cdr3_aa: CASSTSGVSSYNEQFF; cdr3_nt: TGTGCCAGCAGCACAAGCGGGGTCAGCTCCTACAATGAGCAGTTCTTC; j_call: TRBJ2-1; v_call: TRBV6-6; clone_size: .; d_call: TRBD2
cdr3_aa: CASSFYQERSDEQYF; cdr3_nt: TGTGCCAGCAGCTTTTATCAGGAAAGGAGCGACGAGCAGTACTTC; j_call: TRBJ2-7; v_call: TRBV5-5; clone_size: once; d_call: .
cdr3_aa: CASSPAGGELFF; cdr3_nt: TGTGCCAGCAGCCCGGCGGGCGGGGAGCTGTTTTTT; j_call: TRBJ2-2; v_call: TRBV7-6; clone_size: .; d_call: .
cdr3_aa: CASSSRTVNYEQYF; cdr3_nt: TGTGCCAGCAGCTCTAGGACCGTCAACTACGAGCAGTACTTC; j_call: TRBJ2-7; v_call: TRBV11-2; clone_size: .; d_call: .